The 16 T cell receptor beta chains presented below share a single source sample, sequenced in a study of OX40 agonist ivuxolimab in advanced cancers. Sequencing was performed with immunoSEQ multiplex PCR; in TCRdb, only in-frame clones are kept and a portion is missing. Seen here are roughly 50,000 clones, approximately 80% observed once, and the top ten hold around 12%. This material consisted of CD4+ or CD8+ T cells sorted from blood, taken in a trial of the OX40 agonist ivuxolimab. These receptors all stem from an adult with an advanced solid tumor such as melanoma, head and neck, liver or kidney cancer.

This chain uses TRBV7-9 with TRBJ2-1; the D gene could be TRBD1 or TRBD2 (5 bases each). V lost 4 bases and J lost 0, with 13 bases in between. Germline V gives CDR1 SEHNR, CDR2 FQNEAQ (reference sequence). The length of the CDR3 is 16 residues. CDR3 residues: CASSSGTASSYNEQFF. CDR3 DNA: TGTGCCAGCAGCTCCGGGACGGCGAGCTCCTACAATGAGCAGTTCTTC.

The V call is TRBV5-5, the J call TRBJ2-5; D might be TRBD1 (5 bases). CDR3 size: 13 residues. The V and J ends lost 2 bases and 4 bases respectively, with 9 bases between them. Looked up from germline, CDR1 is SGHKS and CDR2 is YYEKEE (reference sequence). CDR3 in DNA: TGTGCCAGCAGCTTTAGCAGGGCAGAGACCCAGTACTTC. Amino acids: CASSFSRAETQYF.

V is TRBV30 and J is TRBJ1-4; a weak D match, TRBD1 (5 bases). The germline V gene encodes CDR1 GTSNPN and CDR2 SVGIG (reference sequence). This CDR3 has 16 residues. V lost 3 bases and J 10 bases, leaving 24 bases between the germline ends. DNA of the CDR3: TGTGCCTGGAGCCCACGAGGGACGGGCGGTGGTGGAAAACTGTTTTTT. Its translation is CAWSPRGTGGGGKLFF.

The V and J genes are TRBV5-1 and TRBJ1-5, with D perhaps matching TRBD1 (5 bases). Germline CDR1 and CDR2: SGHRS and YFSETQ. CDR3 length: 15 residues. Trimming pared 3 bases from V and 1 base from J, leaving 11 bases between. Written as DNA, the CDR3 is TGCGCCAGCAGCTGGGGGGTAGGGAGCAATCAGCCCCAGCATTTT. Its protein product is CASSWGVGSNQPQHF.

This clone was found a few times. The chain employs TRBV29-1 and TRBJ1-4; tentative D call: TRBD1 (5 bases). V was pared by 4 bases and J by 2 bases, with 14 bases between. In germline, CDR1 is SQVTM, CDR2 ANQGSEA. CDR3 length equals 15 residues. The DNA of the CDR3 is TGCAGCGTTGGGGGACCTGGCTCTACTAATGAAAAACTGTTTTTT. This gives the protein CSVGGPGSTNEKLFF.

The chain links TRBV19 to TRBJ2-7; the match to TRBD2 covers 11 bases. The ends lost 7 bases at V and 3 bases at J; junction bases unmatched: 20. The CDR3 has 19 amino acids. Germline V CDR1 and CDR2: LNHDA, SQIVND (reference sequence). The CDR3 sequence: CASNPLLAGGYLGDYEQYF. The CDR3 nucleotides are TGTGCCAGTAACCCACTTCTAGCGGGAGGTTATTTGGGGGACTACGAGCAGTACTTC.

This clone was seen a handful of times. This sequence joins TRBV28 and TRBJ2-5, with TRBD1 identical over 10 bases. With V trimmed by 4 bases and J by 8 bases, 13 bases remained unmatched. The CDR3 consists of 16 residues. Germline V gene sequence: CDR1 MDHEN, CDR2 SYDVKM. CDR3 in amino acids: CASSSSNPGTGETQYF. The DNA for the CDR3 is TGTGCCAGCAGTTCATCCAATCCGGGGACAGGGGAAACCCAGTACTTC.

J is TRBJ2-5 and V is TRBV30; the D is unclear. The CDR3 extends over 15 amino acids. Germline CDR1 reads GTSNPN; CDR2 reads SVGIG (reference sequence). The germline V and J ends were trimmed by 0 bases and 1 base, with 12 bases remaining between them. CDR3 amino acids: CAWSVQRGLQETQYF. CDR3 DNA: TGTGCCTGGAGTGTACAGCGAGGCCTCCAAGAGACCCAGTACTTC.

The rearrangement joins TRBV7-3 to TRBJ2-2; possibly TRBD1 or TRBD2 for D (6 bases each). Germline loops: CDR1 SGHTA, CDR2 FQGTGA. CDR3 size: 16 residues. With 1 base removed from V and 2 bases from J, the gap between germline ends came to 11 bases. CDR3 protein: CASSLSPGANTGELFF. The CDR3 nucleotides are TGTGCCAGCAGCTTAAGTCCGGGGGCAAACACCGGGGAGCTGTTTTTT.

This sequence joins TRBV18 and TRBJ2-6; D is perhaps TRBD1 (6 bases). The germline V gene encodes CDR1 KGHSH and CDR2 LQKENI. V lost 2 bases, J lost 0 bases, and 8 bases lay in between. CDR3 length: 16 residues. The CDR3 spells CASSPRQDSGANVLTF. The DNA of the CDR3 is TGTGCCAGCTCACCAAGACAGGACTCTGGGGCCAACGTCCTGACTTTC. The complete variable domain, with remaining parts taken from reference TRBV18 and TRBJ2-6, reads NAGVMQNPRHLVRRRGQEARLRCSPMKGHSHVYWYRQLPEEGLKFMVYLQKENIIDESGMPKERFSAEFPKEGPSILRIQQVVRGDSAAYFCASSPRQDSGANVLTFGAGSRLTVL.

The V gene is TRBV6-6, the J gene TRBJ2-7, with 7 bases aligning to TRBD2. The CDR3 has 15 residues. V dropped 6 bases and J dropped 0; count of bases not matched to a gene: 8. CDR1 and CDR2 (germline): MNHNY, SVGAGI (reference sequence). The CDR3 sequence is CASRPAGFSSYEQYV. CDR3 DNA: TGTGCCAGCAGACCAGCGGGGTTTAGCTCCTACGAGCAGTACGTC.

The gene calls are TRBV27 and TRBJ2-3; TRBD2 aligns across 7 bases. Trimming took 6 bases from V and 2 from J; bases not matched to a gene: 14. CDR1 is MNHEY, CDR2 SMNVEV, per germline (reference sequence). The CDR3 consists of 17 residues. The CDR3 spells CASRTTLGLGPTDTQYF. CDR3 sequence (DNA): TGTGCCAGCAGAACGACCCTTGGACTAGGCCCCACAGATACGCAGTATTTT.

This chain joins TRBV2 and TRBJ1-2; 7 nucleotides align to TRBD1. Germline CDR1 reads SNHLY; CDR2 reads FYNNEI. This CDR3 spans 14 amino acids. J was trimmed by 6 bases and V by 5 bases; bases with no gene match: 9. The CDR3 sequence is CASSLTGEVDGYTF. As DNA, the CDR3 is TGTGCCAGCAGTCTTACAGGGGAAGTTGATGGCTACACCTTC. The whole variable domain, filled in from reference TRBV2 and TRBJ1-2, reads EPEVTQTPSHQVTQMGQEVILRCVPISNHLYFYWYRQILGQKVEFLVSFYNNEISEKSEIFDDQFSVERPDGSNFTLKIRSTKLEDSAMYFCASSLTGEVDGYTFGSGTRLTVV.

Details on this clone: The same CDR3 also results from other DNA sequences found in this sample. This rearrangement joins TRBV28 to TRBJ1-6; D is unresolved. This CDR3 contains 13 residues. Per the germline V gene, CDR1 is MDHEN and CDR2 is SYDVKM. Trimming took off 2 bases at V and 2 bases at J, with 1 base between the two ends. The CDR3 bases are TGTGCCAGCAGTTTACCCTATAATTCACCCCTCCACTTT. Its protein product is CASSLPYNSPLHF.

V usage is TRBV5-6 and J usage is TRBJ1-3; the D is unclear. This CDR3 contains 16 residues. The germline gives CDR1 SGHDT, CDR2 YYEEEE. The V and J ends lost 0 bases and 2 bases respectively, with 12 bases between them. DNA of the CDR3: TGTGCCAGCAGCTTGGTGTCGGCGGGCACTGGAAACACCATATATTTT. Its protein is CASSLVSAGTGNTIYF.

In nucleotides, the CDR3 is TGTGCCAGCAGTGGTGGACAGGGGCAAGGCTACACCTTC. It specifies CASSGGQGQGYTF. The chain employs TRBV6-1 and TRBJ1-2; 9 positions agree with TRBD1. Losses at the gene ends were 4 bases for V and 8 bases for J; bases not matched to a gene: 5. CDR3 size: 13 residues. Germline assignment: CDR1 MNHNS and CDR2 SASEGT.